Sequencing of this T cell receptor beta chain was carried out in a study of CD8+ T cells in alopecia areata. Sequencing relied on a cDNA template that was reverse transcribed from extracted RNA. Method: immunoSEQ multiplex PCR; TCRdb's copy keeps in-frame clones and lacks some. Of 150,000 to 200,000 clones detected, about 54% appear once; the ten largest clones hold 16%. Germline loops: CDR1 KGHSH, CDR2 LQKENI. Trimming removed 6 bases at V and 6 bases at J, with 18 bases between. The CDR3 has 16 residues. Sample treatment: oral pan-JAK inhibitor, 5-10 mg twice daily. The material sequenced was CD4+ T cells sorted from blood, taken at roughly week 55, from a patient treated with tofacitinib. The sequence was obtained from a human donor with alopecia areata. The genes are TRBV18 and TRBJ1-6, with a possible D match to TRBD1 (5 bases). In nucleotides, the CDR3 is TGTGCCAGCTCGCCGTCCCGGGACCGCCGTAATTCACCCCTCCACTTT. Protein product: CASSPSRDRRNSPLHF.